This T cell receptor beta chain was found in a study of blood T cells in healthy people across ages. J lost 7 bases, V lost 0 bases, and 8 bases had no gene match. Germline CDR1 LGHNA, CDR2 YSLEER. The CDR3 totals 16 residues. Through a sample-barcoded 5' primer and a J-beta primer mix, a second PCR was run for 7 to 11 cycles. Each cDNA was tagged by a template-switch adaptor containing 12 random nucleotides. TCRdb reprocessed the 5' RACE reads with MiXCR, giving one entry per CDR3 protein. Among roughly 1.5 million distinct CDR3 sequences listed, roughly two fifths were seen once. The sample was blood. The chain carries TRBV4-3 and TRBJ2-3, with TRBD1 matching 9 bases. This TCR was sampled from a young woman in good health. This CDR3 is CASSQDETGGRHTQYF. DNA of the CDR3: TGCGCCAGCAGCCAAGATGAGACAGGGGGGAGACATACGCAGTATTTT.